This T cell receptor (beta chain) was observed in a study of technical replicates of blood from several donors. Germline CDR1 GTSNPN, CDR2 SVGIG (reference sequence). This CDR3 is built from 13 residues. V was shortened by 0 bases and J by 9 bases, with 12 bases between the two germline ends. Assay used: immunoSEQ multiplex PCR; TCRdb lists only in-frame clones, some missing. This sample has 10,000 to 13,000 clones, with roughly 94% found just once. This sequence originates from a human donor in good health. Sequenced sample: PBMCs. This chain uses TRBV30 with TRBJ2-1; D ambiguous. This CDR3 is CAWSVRRNGEQFF. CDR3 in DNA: TGTGCCTGGAGTGTGCGGCGGAACGGTGAGCAGTTCTTC.